The clone carrying this T cell receptor beta chain appeared once. This sample stems from a study of blood T cell repertoires in COVID-19. Study summary: The United States, Italy and Spain provided the acute and convalescent COVID-19 samples. In each case, the material was cDNA or gDNA derived from T cells, B-cell-depleted T cells, or PBMCs.

Authors' processing steps: Estimated nucleated cell counts came from reference gene primer amplification. Libraries were prepared by immunoSEQ multiplex PCR; TCRdb keeps only in-frame clonotypes and omits some of them. The V and J calls and clone size were taken over from that table, and D and trimming were inferred from the DNA. The table includes just over 35,000 clones, 81% detected once. CDR3 length equals 11 residues. The germline CDR1 and CDR2 sequences are GTSNPN and SVGIG (reference sequence). V lost 0 bases to trimming and J lost 8 bases, with 4 bases between them. Input material: peripheral blood. This receptor was taken from a human donor in a cohort sampled during active or convalescent COVID-19. The donor label of this sample is uncertain. This rearrangement joins TRBV30 to TRBJ2-2, with D unresolved. The DNA of the CDR3 is TGTGCCTGGAGTGTACTTGGGGAGCTGTTTTTT. Protein: CAWSVLGELFF. The entire variable domain, with the rest obtained from reference TRBV30 and TRBJ2-2, is as follows: SQTIHQWPATLVQPVGSPLSLECTVEGTSNPNLYWYRQAAGRGLQLLFYSVGIGQISSEVPQNLSASRPQDRQFILSSKKLLLSDSGFYLCAWSVLGELFFGEGSRLTVL.